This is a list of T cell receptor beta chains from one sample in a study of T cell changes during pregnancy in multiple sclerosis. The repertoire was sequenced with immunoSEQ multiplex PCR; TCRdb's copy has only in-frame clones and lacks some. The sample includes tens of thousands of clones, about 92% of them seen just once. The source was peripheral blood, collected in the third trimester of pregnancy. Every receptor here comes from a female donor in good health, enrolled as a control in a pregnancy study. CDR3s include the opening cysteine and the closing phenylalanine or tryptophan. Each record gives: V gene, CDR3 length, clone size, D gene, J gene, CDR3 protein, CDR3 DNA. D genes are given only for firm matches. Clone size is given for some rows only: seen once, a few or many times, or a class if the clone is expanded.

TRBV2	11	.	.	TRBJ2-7	CASGRDYEQYF	TGTGCCAGCGGACGGGACTACGAGCAGTACTTC
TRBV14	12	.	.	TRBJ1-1	CASSQEGVEAFF	TGTGCCAGCAGCCAAGAGGGCGTTGAAGCTTTCTTT
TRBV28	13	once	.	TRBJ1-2	CASTSQGGYGYTF	TGTGCCAGCACTTCACAGGGCGGCTATGGCTACACCTTC
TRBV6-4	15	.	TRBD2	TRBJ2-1	CASSDVESGSNEQFF	TGTGCCAGCAGTGACGTGGAGAGCGGGAGTAATGAGCAGTTCTTC
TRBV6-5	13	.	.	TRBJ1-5	CASSRDSNQPQHF	TGTGCCAGCAGCCGAGATAGCAATCAGCCCCAGCATTTT
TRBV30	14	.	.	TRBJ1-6	CAWSGEGQASPLHF	TGTGCCTGGAGTGGGGAGGGCCAAGCTTCACCCCTCCACTTT
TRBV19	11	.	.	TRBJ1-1	CNSPFQQNAFF	TGTAATTCCCCATTTCAACAGAATGCTTTCTTT
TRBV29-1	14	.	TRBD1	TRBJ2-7	CSVYGQVGTYEQYF	TGCAGCGTTTACGGACAGGTTGGGACCTACGAGCAGTACTTC
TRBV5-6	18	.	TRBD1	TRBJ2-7	CASSFWSILGQGANEQYF	TGTGCCAGCAGCTTTTGGAGTATATTGGGACAGGGGGCGAACGAGCAGTACTTC
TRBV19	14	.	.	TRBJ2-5	CASSIGGGRETQYF	TGTGCCAGTAGTATAGGAGGGGGTCGAGAGACCCAGTACTTC
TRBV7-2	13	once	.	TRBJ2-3	CASSHPAADTQYF	TGTGCCAGCAGCCACCCTGCGGCAGATACGCAGTATTTT
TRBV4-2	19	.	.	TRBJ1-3	CASSQGLGRALASGNTIYF	TGTGCCAGCAGCCAAGGGCTGGGCAGGGCCTTAGCCTCTGGAAACACCATATATTTT
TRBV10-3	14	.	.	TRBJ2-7	CAISVAGNADEQCF	TGTGCCATCAGTGTGGCGGGGAACGCGGACGAGCAGTGCTTC
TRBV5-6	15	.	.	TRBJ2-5	CASSPTGEYGETQYF	TGTGCCAGCAGCCCGACGGGGGAATACGGAGAGACCCAGTACTTC
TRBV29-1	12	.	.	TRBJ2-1	CSVVSLYNEQFF	.
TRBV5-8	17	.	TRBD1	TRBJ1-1	CASSPGQGIDPSTEAFF	TGTGCCAGCAGCCCGGGACAGGGTATAGACCCCAGCACTGAAGCTTTCTTT
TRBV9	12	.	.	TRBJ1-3	CASSVTADTIYF	TGTGCCAGCAGCGTAACGGCGGACACCATATATTTT